This T cell receptor beta chain emerged from a study of identical twins. Study-level points and caveats: Analyses of zero insertions could be partly confounded by invariant MAIT and iNKT cells. Weaker excess twin sharing was observed in beta out-of-frame sequences.

Germline V gene data show CDR1 as SGHAT and CDR2 as FQDESV (reference sequence). This CDR3 spans 14 amino acids. V was pared by 2 bases and J by 5 bases, with 5 bases of the junction left unmatched. Only a few counts were recorded for this clonotype. As yet, its antigen is unknown. One entry per CDR3 protein results from TCRdb running MiXCR on the 5' RACE reads. This sample has approximately 680,000 distinct CDR3 sequences, with under 8.5% found just once. These records were also assigned to another study, of yellow fever vaccine responses in identical twins. That investigation notes: On the reported evidence, twins' vaccine T cell responses seemed partly convergent and partly personalized.

V usage is TRBV11-1 and J usage is TRBJ2-5; TRBD1 aligns across 7 bases. The sequencing input was PBMCs. This receptor was taken from a woman between 18 and 29 years old in good health. This chain's CDR3 is CASSLPTGLETQYF. CDR3 DNA: TGTGCCAGCAGCTTACCGACAGGGCTGGAGACCCAGTACTTC.